The 8 T cell receptor beta chains below come from one sample, sequenced in a study of blood T cells in healthy people across ages. With a J-beta primer mix and a sample-barcoded 5' primer, a second PCR ran roughly 6 to 12 cycles. From the 5' RACE reads, TCRdb called clonotypes with MiXCR, one entry per CDR3 protein. Of about 830,000 distinct CDR3 sequences in the sample, around 62% were seen once. Sequencing used blood. The receptors come from a man aged 30 to 39 in good health.

The chain is built from TRBV5-1 and TRBJ2-5; either TRBD1 or TRBD2 may fit D (6 bases each). TRBJ2-7 explains the end of the DNA better; the J call may be wrong. The germline gives CDR1 SGHRS, CDR2 YFSETQ. This CDR3 contains 13 residues. This CDR3 reads CASSFEGGREQYF. Here the CDR3 DNA reads TGCGCCAGCAGCTTTGAGGGGGGTCGCGAGCAGTACTTC.

The chain links TRBV4-1 to TRBJ2-2; a weak D match, TRBD1 (5 bases). V lost 1 base to trimming and J lost 7 bases, with 10 bases between them. The CDR3 has 14 amino acids. Germline CDR1 and CDR2: MGHRA and YSYEKL. CDR3 amino acids: CASSQVGPGGELFF. The CDR3 bases are TGCGCCAGCAGCCAAGTGGGGCCGGGCGGGGAGCTGTTTTTT.

The chain recombines TRBV5-1 with TRBJ1-1; 7 nucleotides match TRBD1. V trimming: 0 bases; J trimming: 5 bases; junction bases outside the gene matches: 4. This CDR3 has 14 amino acids. CDR1 and CDR2 (germline): SGHRS, YFSETQ. CDR3 bases: TGCGCCAGCAGCTTGGAGGGGGCCTGGACTGAAGCTTTCTTT. It yields the protein CASSLEGAWTEAFF.

This rearrangement joins TRBV20-1 to TRBJ2-3, with 7 bases matching TRBD2. This CDR3 is built from 15 residues. Trimming cost V 4 bases and J 0 bases; bases outside gene matches: 7. Germline values: CDR1 DFQATT, CDR2 SNEGSKA (reference sequence). CDR3 sequence (DNA): TGCAGTGCTACTGCGGGGGTATCTAGCACAGATACGCAGTATTTT. Translating it yields CSATAGVSSTDTQYF.

The chain uses TRBV9 and TRBJ2-5; 7 nucleotides match TRBD1. The tail of the sequence fits TRBJ2-7 better, so the J call may be wrong. CDR1 SGDLS and CDR2 YYNGEE come from the germline V gene. This CDR3 has 15 residues. Here the CDR3 DNA reads TGTGCCAGCAGCACCGCCGGGACAGCCTTTTCCGAGCAGTACTTC. Protein product: CASSTAGTAFSEQYF.

A note on this clonotype: Given a much more abundant clone one base away, this may be a read error. The chain links TRBV6-5 to TRBJ1-2, with 9 bases lining up with TRBD1. With V trimmed by 5 bases and J by 5 bases, 6 bases remained unmatched. The CDR3 consists of 14 residues. The germline gives CDR1 MNHEY, CDR2 SVGAGI. The CDR3 here is CASSDPGQGYGYTF. As DNA, the CDR3 is TGTGCCAGCAGTGACCCGGGACAGGGTTATGGCTACACCTTC.

CDR3 nucleotide sequence: TGTGCCAGCAGCTTAGAGGGACAAAGAAGCTCCTACGAGCAGTACTTC. It codes for CASSLEGQRSSYEQYF. The rearrangement uses TRBV11-2 and TRBJ2-7, with D tentatively TRBD1 (6 bases). The CDR3 covers 16 residues. V shed 0 bases and J shed 0 bases, with 12 bases lying between them. CDR1 and CDR2 (germline): SGHAT, FQNNGV. Based on the CDR3 plus reference TRBV11-2 and TRBJ2-7, the full variable domain is EAGVAQSPRYKIIEKRQSVAFWCNPISGHATLYWYQQILGQGPKLLIQFQNNGVVDDSQLPKDRFSAERLKGVDSTLKIQPAKLEDSAVYLCASSLEGQRSSYEQYFGPGTRLTVT.

The rearrangement joins TRBV6-6 to TRBJ2-5; TRBD1 is a possible D gene (5 bases). The CDR3 totals 14 residues. Germline values: CDR1 MNHNY, CDR2 SVGAGI (reference sequence). Trimming removed 6 bases from V and 2 bases from J, with 13 bases in between. CDR3 DNA sequence: TGTGCCAGCAGCACCAGGGTGTCTCAAGAGACCCAGTACTTC. Translating gives CASSTRVSQETQYF.